The clone carrying this T cell receptor beta chain was observed a few times. Antigen: not known. Amplification used 60 Vbeta primers and 13 Jbeta primers. TCRdb's table, derived via immunoSEQ multiplex PCR, lists solely in-frame clones and lacks some. The sample yields 130,000 or so clones, approximately 64% seen once. This record comes from a study of cytomegalovirus exposure and HLA in healthy donors. Notes on the study in general: Most of the CMV-associated TCR beta chains (in a later analysis) appeared to be HLA-restricted.

The receptor was derived from a woman in her thirties or forties in good health and CMV-seronegative. The sequencing input was PBMCs.

The CDR3 nucleotides are TGTGCCAGCTCACCACCTCGGCAGGGTCTCTCCGCTGGGACTGAAGCTTTCTTT. Its translation is CASSPPRQGLSAGTEAFF. This chain joins TRBV18 and TRBJ1-1; the D gene is possibly TRBD1 (5 bases). CDR1 KGHSH and CDR2 LQKENI come from the germline V gene. The V gene lost 0 bases and the J gene lost 5 bases, with 22 bases spanning the gap. CDR3 size: 18 residues.